This is a list of T cell receptor beta chains from one sample in a study of CD8 T cells in ankylosing spondylitis. TCRdb re-derived calls from the 5' RACE reads in MiXCR, one entry per CDR3 protein. The repertoire holds some 250,000 distinct CDR3 sequences, with about 9.1% as singletons. Specimen: blood, either unsorted or a sorted T cell fraction (not recorded which). These receptors were collected from a male donor with ankylosing spondylitis or in good health (not recorded which). Both conserved end residues are part of each CDR3. The order of the fields is J gene, CDR3 length, V gene, CDR3 protein.

j_call: TRBJ1-1; cdr3_length: 17; v_call: TRBV9; cdr3_aa: CASSLSGQGPLNTEAFF
j_call: TRBJ2-1; cdr3_length: 16; v_call: TRBV3-1; cdr3_aa: CASSQFGGSSYNEQFF
j_call: TRBJ2-1; cdr3_length: 15; v_call: TRBV5-1; cdr3_aa: CASSPGQGAYNEQFF
j_call: TRBJ2-5; cdr3_length: 15; v_call: TRBV7-2; cdr3_aa: CASINQPGGGGTQYF
j_call: TRBJ2-7; cdr3_length: 13; v_call: TRBV5-1; cdr3_aa: CASSLEAGGDQYF
j_call: TRBJ2-1; cdr3_length: 16; v_call: TRBV4-1; cdr3_aa: CASSPIGGRASNEQFF
j_call: TRBJ2-1; cdr3_length: 14; v_call: TRBV4-3; cdr3_aa: CASSYRTGYNEQFF
j_call: TRBJ1-2; cdr3_length: 16; v_call: TRBV4-3; cdr3_aa: CASSQVEGGHNYGYTF
j_call: TRBJ2-7; cdr3_length: 15; v_call: TRBV5-5; cdr3_aa: CASSAGQGVPYEQYF
j_call: TRBJ2-2; cdr3_length: 12; v_call: TRBV7-8; cdr3_aa: CASSAILGELFF
j_call: TRBJ1-1; cdr3_length: 15; v_call: TRBV5-5; cdr3_aa: CASSPFGGGNTEAFF
j_call: TRBJ2-7; cdr3_length: 14; v_call: TRBV12-5; cdr3_aa: CASGRGQGAREQYF
j_call: TRBJ1-1; cdr3_length: 14; v_call: TRBV6-1; cdr3_aa: CASSERGGDTEAFF
j_call: TRBJ1-6; cdr3_length: 14; v_call: TRBV27; cdr3_aa: CASSWYGGNSPLHF
j_call: TRBJ2-7; cdr3_length: 13; v_call: TRBV7-2; cdr3_aa: CASSLAREYEQYF
j_call: TRBJ2-3; cdr3_length: 19; v_call: TRBV12-3/TRBV12-4; cdr3_aa: CAISLWGLAGGPYTDTQYF
j_call: TRBJ1-6; cdr3_length: 13; v_call: TRBV6-5; cdr3_aa: CASSSGIALPLLF
j_call: TRBJ2-3; cdr3_length: 14; v_call: TRBV4-3; cdr3_aa: CASSQTANTDTQYF
j_call: TRBJ2-2; cdr3_length: 15; v_call: TRBV24-1; cdr3_aa: CATSDGSRMTGELFF
j_call: TRBJ1-5; cdr3_length: 13; v_call: TRBV19; cdr3_aa: CASSIEVNQPQHF
j_call: TRBJ1-1; cdr3_length: 13; v_call: TRBV20-1; cdr3_aa: CSAGDRANTEAFF
j_call: TRBJ2-7; cdr3_length: 13; v_call: TRBV7-9; cdr3_aa: CASSFTPAYEQYF
j_call: TRBJ2-7; cdr3_length: 13; v_call: TRBV10-3; cdr3_aa: CASTTAGSYEQYF
j_call: TRBJ2-7; cdr3_length: 15; v_call: TRBV5-1; cdr3_aa: CASSSSGPGRYEQYF
j_call: TRBJ2-1; cdr3_length: 15; v_call: TRBV20-1; cdr3_aa: CSAGPGAGGKNEQFF
j_call: TRBJ1-1; cdr3_length: 12; v_call: TRBV12-3/TRBV12-4; cdr3_aa: CASSLYGTEAFF
j_call: TRBJ2-1; cdr3_length: 12; v_call: TRBV10-3; cdr3_aa: CAISEDRNEQFF
j_call: TRBJ2-5; cdr3_length: 14; v_call: TRBV7-2; cdr3_aa: CPSSLARQQETQYF